These 27 T cell receptor beta chains share one sample of origin, sequenced in a study of T cell repertoires in cytomegalovirus infection. TCRdb re-called the reads through MiXCR, storing one row per CDR3 protein. This table holds around 300,000 distinct CDR3 sequences, under 25% found once. No antigens are known for them. The starting material was cultured PBMCs, obtained from culture after CMV antigen stimulation. The receptors were sampled from a human donor in good health (CMV status not recorded). Some clones in this sample may be carry-over from other donors' samples.

The rearrangement joins TRBV7-9 to TRBJ2-2; 10 bases agree with TRBD1. Germline lookup yields CDR1 SEHNR and CDR2 FQNEAQ (reference sequence). The CDR3 extends over 17 amino acids. V shed 5 bases, J shed 5 bases, and the junction held 11 bases outside the gene matches. CDR3 in amino acids: CASSGDRGKDFTGELFF. The CDR3 DNA reads as TGTGCCAGCAGCGGGGACAGGGGAAAGGATTTTACCGGGGAGCTGTTTTTT.

In its sample, this clonotype was seen a few times. The V and J genes are TRBV4-1 and TRBJ2-1; a weak D match, TRBD2 (5 bases). This CDR3 is built from 16 residues. V was clipped by 1 base and J by 8 bases, with 18 bases between them. The germline CDR1 and CDR2 sequences are MGHRA and YSYEKL. The CDR3 sequence is CASSQVLGVKRDEQFF. CDR3 nucleotides: TGCGCCAGCAGCCAAGTGCTCGGGGTCAAGAGGGATGAGCAGTTCTTC.

The gene calls are TRBV20-1 and TRBJ2-3, with D unclear. Trimming cost V 1 base and J 2 bases, with 16 bases left between them. The CDR3 covers 16 residues. Germline loops: CDR1 DFQATT, CDR2 SNEGSKA (reference sequence). This CDR3 reads CSARGDYADPTDTQYF. CDR3 coding DNA: TGCAGTGCTAGAGGGGATTATGCGGACCCCACAGATACGCAGTATTTT.

This clonotype was seen repeatedly, ten times or more. This chain links TRBV20-1 with TRBJ1-5; 9 nucleotides agree with TRBD1. This CDR3 comprises 15 residues. With 6 bases clipped from V and 5 bases from J, the junction kept 11 bases outside the gene matches. CDR1 DFQATT and CDR2 SNEGSKA come from the germline V gene (reference sequence). The CDR3 protein is CSAMRRDRAHQPQHF. DNA for the CDR3: TGCAGTGCCATGCGCCGGGACAGGGCTCATCAGCCCCAGCATTTT.

The table lists this clonotype with a few counts. The chain links TRBV15 to TRBJ2-7; maybe TRBD1 (5 bases). This CDR3 has 14 residues. CDR1 and CDR2 (germline): LNHNV, YYDKDF (reference sequence). The germline V and J ends were trimmed by 0 bases and 5 bases, with 11 bases remaining between them. The CDR3 nucleotides read TGTGCCACCAGCAGAGATTTTGGGGCCCACGAGCAGTACGTC. Its protein product is CATSRDFGAHEQYV.

This sequence joins TRBV19 and TRBJ2-1; D unclear. V was cut by 3 bases and J by 8 bases, with 14 bases left in between. The CDR3 consists of 14 residues. Germline CDR1 is LNHDA and CDR2 is SQIVND (reference sequence). CDR3 bases: TGTGCCAGTAGTATCCCCACTGGGCAGCATGAGCAGTTCTTC. It translates to CASSIPTGQHEQFF.

This clonotype was counted at least ten times. The V and J genes are TRBV7-8 and TRBJ2-7, with D maybe TRBD2 (7 bases). V lost 1 base, J lost 2 bases, and 12 bases lay in between. CDR1 and CDR2 (germline): SGHVS, FQNEAQ. CDR3 size: 15 residues. Here the CDR3 DNA reads TGTGCCAGCAGCTTAGGGCGGGGGCCCGCCTACGAGCAGTACGTC. Protein: CASSLGRGPAYEQYV.

This clonotype was seen a handful of times. The V call is TRBV10-3, the J call TRBJ2-1; the D is unclear. The CDR3 sequence is 16 residues long. The germline V gene has CDR1 ENHRY and CDR2 SYGVKD. The ends were cut back, 4 bases at V and 0 bases at J, with 13 bases in the middle. CDR3: CAISGPIFDSYNEQFF. CDR3 DNA: TGTGCCATCAGTGGCCCGATTTTTGACTCCTACAATGAGCAGTTCTTC.

There are a few counts of this clonotype. The V call is TRBV19, the J call TRBJ1-1, with D uncertain. This CDR3 is built from 13 residues. V lost 8 bases, J lost 0 bases, and 10 bases lay in between. Per germline, CDR1 LNHDA and CDR2 SQIVND (reference sequence). CDR3 in amino acids: CASLSDMNTEAFF. The CDR3 DNA follows: TGTGCCAGTTTATCAGATATGAACACTGAAGCTTTCTTT.

Ten or more counts support this clonotype. The genes are TRBV12-3 or TRBV12-4 and TRBJ1-5, with TRBD1 identical over 7 bases. The CDR3 totals 14 residues. Trimming at V came to 3 bases and at J to 2 bases, leaving 1 base not matched to a gene. CDR3 coding DNA: TGTGCCAGCAGTTTCGGGACAGGCAATCAGCCCCAGCATTTT. Its protein is CASSFGTGNQPQHF.

The chain combines TRBV20-1 with TRBJ2-3; D might be TRBD1 (6 bases). Germline-derived CDR1 and CDR2 are DFQATT and SNEGSKA (reference sequence). This CDR3 contains 14 residues. V lost 3 bases and J lost 0, with 10 bases in between. CDR3 amino acids: CSAREGGSTDTQYF. The CDR3 nucleotides read TGCAGTGCTAGGGAAGGGGGTAGCACAGATACGCAGTATTTT.

Note on this clonotype: This could be a read error, since a much larger clone is one nucleotide away. The gene calls are TRBV9 and TRBJ2-2; the D is unclear. There are 14 residues in the CDR3. The V end lost 0 bases, the J end lost 1 base, and 4 bases lay between the germline ends. Germline V gene lookup returns CDR1 SGDLS and CDR2 YYNGEE. CDR3 DNA sequence: TGTGCCAGCAGCGTAGGCGGGAACACCGGGGAGCTGTTTTTT. It translates to CASSVGGNTGELFF.

The rearrangement uses TRBV7-9 and TRBJ1-1; perhaps TRBD1 as D (5 bases). There are 12 residues in the CDR3. Per germline, CDR1 SEHNR and CDR2 FQNEAQ (reference sequence). The V end was cut by 5 bases, the J end by 8 bases, with 12 bases between. In DNA form, the CDR3 reads TGTGCCAGCAGCATAGACAGACGAGAAGCTTTCTTT. This sequence encodes CASSIDRREAFF.

CDR3 sequence (DNA): TGCGCCAGCAGCTTGCTCGGAGGGGCAGAGACCCAGTACTTC. Encoded protein: CASSLLGGAETQYF. This chain uses TRBV5-1 with TRBJ2-5, with a weak D call TRBD2 (6 bases). Between the trimmed V and J ends, which lost 1 base and 4 bases, there was a span of 11 bases. This CDR3 is 14 amino acids long. Germline V gene data show CDR1 as SGHRS and CDR2 as YFSETQ.

This clonotype occurred many times. The CDR3 sequence: CASSLGWSPDTQYF. The CDR3 region has the DNA TGTGCCAGCAGCTTAGGTTGGAGCCCAGATACGCAGTATTTT. The chain links TRBV7-2 to TRBJ2-3; D not resolved. This CDR3 is 14 amino acids long. Trimming shortened V by 1 base and J by 4 bases, and 9 bases separated the two germline ends. The germline gives CDR1 SGHTA, CDR2 FQGNSA.

The chain recombines TRBV14 with TRBJ2-3; D might be TRBD1 (5 bases). Trimming took 1 base from V and 4 from J, leaving 9 bases between them. The CDR3 loop spans 14 amino acids. Germline lookup yields CDR1 SGHDN and CDR2 FVKESK. In DNA, the CDR3 is TGTGCCAGCAGCCAAGGCAGGGTTCCAGATACGCAGTATTTT. Its protein product is CASSQGRVPDTQYF.

V is TRBV7-2 and J is TRBJ2-1; 11 bases agree with TRBD2. The CDR3 has 16 amino acids. V shed 1 base and J 4 bases; nucleotides not matched to a gene: 3. Germline CDR1 reads SGHTA; CDR2 reads FQGNSA. CDR3: CASSLGLAGNYNEQFF. The CDR3 bases are TGTGCCAGCAGCTTAGGACTAGCGGGGAATTACAATGAGCAGTTCTTC.

The chain recombines TRBV7-8 with TRBJ2-4, with 8 bases lining up with TRBD2. After removal of 1 base from V and 0 bases from J, the junction contained 8 bases not matched to a gene. The germline V gene encodes CDR1 SGHVS and CDR2 FQNEAQ. CDR3 length equals 18 residues. CDR3 sequence (DNA): TGTGCCAGCAGCTTAGAGCCTAGCGGGCTTCTAGCCAAAAACATTCAGTACTTC. It specifies CASSLEPSGLLAKNIQYF.

There are many counts of this clonotype. The chain has TRBV7-2 and TRBJ2-7; D is uncertain. The CDR3 is 13 amino acids. Looked up from germline, CDR1 is SGHTA and CDR2 is FQGNSA. The ends were cut back, 0 bases at V and 0 bases at J, with 3 bases in the middle. CDR3 nucleotide sequence: TGTGCCAGCAGCTTAGCGGACTCCTACGAGCAGTACGTC. Amino acids: CASSLADSYEQYV.

This clonotype has more than one count but fewer than ten. The V gene is TRBV12-3 or TRBV12-4, the J gene TRBJ2-7; D might be TRBD1 or TRBD2, each matching 6 bases. Trimming removed 6 bases from V and 5 bases from J, with 14 bases in between. The CDR3 runs 13 residues. DNA for the CDR3: TGTGCCAGCAGCACCACGGGGGCCCACGAGCAGTACTTC. This encodes CASSTTGAHEQYF.

There are a few counts of this clonotype. CDR3 DNA sequence: TGTGCCAGTAGCCGGCTCCAGGGGAAAACCGGGGAGCTGTTTTTT. It codes for CASSRLQGKTGELFF. The chain is built from TRBV19 and TRBJ2-2, with D possibly TRBD1 on 6 matching bases. CDR3 length: 15 amino acids. Germline V gene data show CDR1 as LNHDA and CDR2 as SQIVND (reference sequence). The V and J ends lost 6 bases and 5 bases respectively, with 16 bases between them.

This clonotype was observed many times. This chain joins TRBV7-9 and TRBJ2-1; TRBD2 aligns across 7 bases. The V and J ends lost 4 bases and 4 bases, in that order; junction bases with no gene match: 4. The CDR3 contains 14 residues. From germline, CDR1 is SEHNR and CDR2 FQNEAQ (reference sequence). Written as DNA, the CDR3 is TGTGCCAGCAGCTCCGGACTAGTTTACAATGAGCAGTTCTTC. Translating gives CASSSGLVYNEQFF.

This clonotype was seen many times. The chain is built from TRBV7-2 and TRBJ2-3; 7 bases are shared with TRBD2. Germline assignment: CDR1 SGHTA and CDR2 FQGNSA. This CDR3 has 15 amino acids. V lost 0 bases to trimming and J lost 7 bases; unmatched junction nucleotides: 7. In nucleotides, the CDR3 is TGTGCCAGCAGCTTAGCGGGGGGGTCAGTCAATACGCAGTATTTT. It codes for CASSLAGGSVNTQYF.

V and J are TRBV28 and TRBJ2-2; TRBD2 matches at 8 bases. Per germline, CDR1 MDHEN and CDR2 SYDVKM. The CDR3 covers 15 residues. The ends lost 3 bases at V and 4 bases at J; junction bases unmatched: 4. The CDR3 DNA follows: TGTGCCAGCAGTTTTGGCGGGAGGAGCACCGGGGAGCTGTTTTTT. This sequence encodes CASSFGGRSTGELFF.

The chain has TRBV30 and TRBJ1-2; D unclear. The CDR3 spans 12 residues. Germline values: CDR1 GTSNPN, CDR2 SVGIG (reference sequence). V lost 2 bases and J 7 bases, leaving 11 bases between the germline ends. The CDR3 loop reads CAWSRPAGGYTF. CDR3 bases: TGTGCCTGGAGTAGGCCAGCCGGTGGCTACACCTTC.

V gene TRBV19 combines with J gene TRBJ2-3; weak D call: TRBD2 (6 bases). Trimming took off 3 bases at V and 1 base at J, with 11 bases between the two ends. The V gene's germline CDR1 is LNHDA and CDR2 SQIVND (reference sequence). The CDR3 runs 15 residues. The CDR3 DNA is TGTGCCAGTAGTATCACCGGGACTGGCACAGATACGCAGTATTTT. It is translated as CASSITGTGTDTQYF.

This clonotype was counted between two and nine times. At one of its ends the junction is not consistent with the germline gene, which may arise from a read error. This chain links TRBV7-2 with TRBJ2-7, with a tentative D call TRBD2 (5 bases). The CDR3 runs 13 residues. Germline loops: CDR1 SGHTA, CDR2 FQGNSA. CDR3 nucleotide sequence: TGTGCCAGCGGCTTAGGGAGCGCCTACGAGCAGTACTTC. Translated, it gives CASGLGSAYEQYF.